The rows below give T cell receptor beta chains drawn from one sample of a study of blood T cells in healthy people across ages. From the 5' RACE reads, TCRdb called clonotypes with MiXCR, one entry per CDR3 protein. Among 1.5 million or so distinct CDR3 sequences listed, 40% to 50% were seen once. Sample: blood. The source is a woman younger than 30 in good health. Each CDR3 is given with its conserved first and last residue. A D gene is named only where the DNA matches it firmly. Some rows mark clone size as missing; the rest say once, few, many or name a class of expanded clone.

13	TRBJ1-5	-	few	TRBV6-1	CASSERGWQPQHF	TGTGCCAGCAGTGAACGGGGTTGGCAGCCCCAGCATTTT
12	TRBJ1-5	-	few	TRBV12-3/TRBV12-4	CASSNDNQPQHF	TGTGCCAGCAGCAATGACAATCAGCCCCAGCATTTT
16	TRBJ2-2	-	-	TRBV20-1	CSARESFQGLPGELFF	TGCAGTGCTAGAGAAAGCTTTCAAGGTTTACCCGGGGAGCTGTTTTTT
12	TRBJ2-2	-	-	TRBV12-3/TRBV12-4	CASSSPPGELFF	TGTGCCAGCAGTTCCCCACCCGGGGAGCTGTTTTTT
13	TRBJ2-1	-	few	TRBV24-1	CATEAVGGHEQFF	TGTGCCACCGAGGCCGTCGGAGGCCATGAGCAGTTCTTC
12	TRBJ1-4	TRBD1	-	TRBV12-3/TRBV12-4	CASSWDSEKLFF	TGTGCCAGCAGTTGGGACAGCGAAAAACTGTTTTTT
15	TRBJ1-2	TRBD1	few	TRBV10-3	CAISEPTGTVYGYTF	TGTGCCATCAGTGAGCCAACCGGGACAGTGTATGGCTACACCTTC
15	TRBJ2-3	-	few	TRBV20-1	CSARGVEGLTDTQYF	TGCAGTGCTAGGGGGGTTGAGGGTCTCACAGATACGCAGTATTTT
19	TRBJ2-1	TRBD2	few	TRBV15	CATSRVYFLAGGPGDEQFF	TGTGCCACCAGCAGAGTCTATTTTCTAGCGGGGGGGCCGGGTGATGAGCAGTTCTTC
15	TRBJ2-5	TRBD2	few	TRBV4-1	CASSQVAGGVETQYF	TGCGCCAGCAGCCAAGTAGCGGGGGGGGTGGAGACCCAGTACTTC
12	TRBJ2-3	-	-	TRBV29-1	CSVERSADTQYF	TGCAGCGTTGAAAGGAGCGCAGATACGCAGTATTTT